This TCR beta chain was recovered during a study of CD8+CD57+ T cells in acquired aplastic anemia. As for the study in general: Among healthy donors, CD4+ cells averaged about 11 million reads.

General observations from the study: No significant patient-versus-control difference appeared in CD8+ Simpson's diversity. Both patients and controls carried the same twenty-nine CD8+ CDR3 sequences.

This clonotype was picked up one time. As yet, its antigen is unknown. Profiling of TCR beta VDJ combinations and CDR3 sequences used genomic DNA as template. MiXCR, run by TCRdb on the reads, gives a single entry per CDR3 protein. The table lists 200,000 to 250,000 distinct CDR3 sequences, roughly 35% of them singletons, with 1% to 1.3% in the top ten. The CDR3 runs to 12 residues. V lost 6 bases, J lost 4 bases, and 12 bases lay in between. The germline V gene has CDR1 SQVTM and CDR2 ANQGSEA. The chain employs TRBV29-1 and TRBJ1-2; D unresolved. This receptor was taken from a human donor in good health, serving as a control. The source material was sorted CD4+, CD8+, or CD8+CD57+ T cells (not recorded which) from PBMCs. CDR3 DNA: TGCAGCGTGAGAACCCATATCTATGGCTACACCTTC. The encoded protein is CSVRTHIYGYTF. Complete variable domain (other parts from reference TRBV29-1 and TRBJ1-2): SAVISQKPSRDICQRGTSLTIQCQVDSQVTMMFWYRQQPGQSLTLIATANQGSEATYESGFVIDKFPISRPNLTFSTLTVSNMSPEDSSIYLCSVRTHIYGYTFGSGTRLTVV.